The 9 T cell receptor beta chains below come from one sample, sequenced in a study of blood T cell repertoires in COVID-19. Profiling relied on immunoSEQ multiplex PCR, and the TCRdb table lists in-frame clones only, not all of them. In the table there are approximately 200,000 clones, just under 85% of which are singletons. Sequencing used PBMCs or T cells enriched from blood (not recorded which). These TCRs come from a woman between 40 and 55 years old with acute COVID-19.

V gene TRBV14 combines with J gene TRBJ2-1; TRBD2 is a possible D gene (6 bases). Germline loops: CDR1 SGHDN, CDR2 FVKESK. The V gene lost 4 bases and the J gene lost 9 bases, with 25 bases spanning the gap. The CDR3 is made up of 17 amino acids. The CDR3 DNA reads TGTGCCAGCAGCCCACCTTTTTTGGCGGGAAGGATAGGTGAGCAGTTCTTC. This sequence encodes CASSPPFLAGRIGEQFF.

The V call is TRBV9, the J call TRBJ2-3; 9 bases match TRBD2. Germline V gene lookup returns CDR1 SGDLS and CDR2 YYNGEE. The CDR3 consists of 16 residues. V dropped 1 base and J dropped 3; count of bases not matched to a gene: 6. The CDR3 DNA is TGTGCCAGCAGCGTAATTAGCGGGAGCATGACAGATACGCAGTATTTT. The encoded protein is CASSVISGSMTDTQYF.

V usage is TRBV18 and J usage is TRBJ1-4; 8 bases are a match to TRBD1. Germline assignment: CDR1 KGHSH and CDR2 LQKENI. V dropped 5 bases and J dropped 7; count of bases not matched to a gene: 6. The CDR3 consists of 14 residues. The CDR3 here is CASSVGGTGEKLFF. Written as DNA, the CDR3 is TGTGCCAGCTCAGTAGGCGGGACAGGTGAAAAACTGTTTTTT.

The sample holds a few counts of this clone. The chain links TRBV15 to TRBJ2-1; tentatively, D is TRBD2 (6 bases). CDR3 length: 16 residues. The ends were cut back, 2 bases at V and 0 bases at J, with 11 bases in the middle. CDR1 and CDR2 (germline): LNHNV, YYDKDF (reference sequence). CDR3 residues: CATSRSLGGSYNEQFF. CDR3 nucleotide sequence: TGTGCCACCAGCAGATCCCTGGGGGGCTCCTACAATGAGCAGTTCTTC.

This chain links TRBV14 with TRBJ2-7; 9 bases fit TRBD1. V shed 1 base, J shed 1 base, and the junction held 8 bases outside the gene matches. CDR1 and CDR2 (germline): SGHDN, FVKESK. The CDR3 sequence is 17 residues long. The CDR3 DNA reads TGTGCCAGCAGCCAAGCAGGACAGGGGACATCTTCCTACGAGCAGTACTTC. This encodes CASSQAGQGTSSYEQYF.

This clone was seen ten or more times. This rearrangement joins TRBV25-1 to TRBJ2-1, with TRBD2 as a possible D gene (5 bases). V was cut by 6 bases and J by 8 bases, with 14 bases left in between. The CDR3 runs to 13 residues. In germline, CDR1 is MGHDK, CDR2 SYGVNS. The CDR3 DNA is TGTGCCAGCAGCGACACCAGGCGGGATGAGCAGTTCTTC. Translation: CASSDTRRDEQFF.

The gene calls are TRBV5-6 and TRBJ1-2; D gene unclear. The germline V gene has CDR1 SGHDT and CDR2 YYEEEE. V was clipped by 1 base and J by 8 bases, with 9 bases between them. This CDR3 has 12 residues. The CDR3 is CASSLLAGGYTF. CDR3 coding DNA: TGTGCCAGCAGCTTGTTGGCGGGCGGCTACACCTTC.

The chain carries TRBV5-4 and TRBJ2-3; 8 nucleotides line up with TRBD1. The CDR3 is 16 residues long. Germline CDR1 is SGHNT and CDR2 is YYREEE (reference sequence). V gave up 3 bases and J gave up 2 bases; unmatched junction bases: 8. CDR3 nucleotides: TGTGCCAGCAGCTCGGGGACAGGTCGTAACACAGATACGCAGTATTTT. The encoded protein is CASSSGTGRNTDTQYF.

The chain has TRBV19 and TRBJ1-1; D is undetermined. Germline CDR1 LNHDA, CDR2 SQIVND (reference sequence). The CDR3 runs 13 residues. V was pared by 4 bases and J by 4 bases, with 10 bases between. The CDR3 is CASSTGGVTEAFF. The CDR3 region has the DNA TGTGCCAGTAGTACAGGTGGTGTCACTGAAGCTTTCTTT.